This TCR beta chain was sequenced in a study of CD4+ T cells in melanoma. Libraries were prepared by immunoSEQ multiplex PCR; TCRdb keeps only in-frame clonotypes and omits some of them. The table records more than 10,000 clones, roughly two thirds of them present only once. As regards this clone: Its cognate antigen is unknown.

This CDR3 contains 16 residues. V lost 2 bases and J lost 2, with 13 bases in between. Looked up from germline, CDR1 is MGHRA and CDR2 is YSYEKL. General study findings and limits: CD8+ T cell, macrophage and B cell function reportedly correlated with neoantigen-specific CD4+ T cells. Neoantigen-specific CD4+ T cells in melanoma reportedly had diverse differentiation states.

This TCR came from a human donor with melanoma. The chain combines TRBV4-1 with TRBJ1-5; D is undetermined. Material: cells from a culture (not recorded whether cultured in vitro). The CDR3 DNA sequence: TGCGCCAGCAGCCAAAGCGGGGTGAGGGGCAATCAGCCCCAGCATTTT. It yields the protein CASSQSGVRGNQPQHF.